This is a list of T cell receptor beta chains from one sample in a study of blood T cell repertoires in COVID-19. Data came from immunoSEQ multiplex PCR; TCRdb stores just in-frame clones and leaves some out. The data contain a few hundred thousand clones, roughly nine tenths of them singletons. Sequences were obtained from PBMCs or T cells enriched from blood (not recorded which). The receptors originated from a woman between 18 and 29 years old in a cohort exposed to, infected with or recovered from COVID-19 (not recorded which). Each CDR3 is given without its conserved first and last residue.

v_call: TRBV27; j_call: TRBJ2-1; cdr3_length: 18; cdr3_aa: ASTTLGYSSGLARYNEQF
v_call: TRBV6-5; j_call: TRBJ2-1; cdr3_length: 12; cdr3_aa: ASSYQGAQNEQF
v_call: TRBV5-1; j_call: TRBJ1-1; cdr3_length: 12; cdr3_aa: ASSGTGGNTEAF
v_call: TRBV5-1; j_call: TRBJ2-3; cdr3_length: 13; cdr3_aa: ASSWEDPSTDTQY
v_call: TRBV6-4; j_call: TRBJ2-1; cdr3_length: 10; cdr3_aa: ASSDLSGPQF
v_call: TRBV4-1; j_call: TRBJ2-1; cdr3_length: 18; cdr3_aa: ASSQDPAGGRGGSYNEQF
v_call: TRBV5-1; j_call: TRBJ2-1; cdr3_length: 12; cdr3_aa: ASEGGGAFNEQF
v_call: TRBV7-3; j_call: TRBJ2-3; cdr3_length: 14; cdr3_aa: ASSFLAGGNTDTQY
v_call: TRBV5-6; j_call: TRBJ2-7; cdr3_length: 12; cdr3_aa: ASSLRDRIYEQY
v_call: TRBV24-1; j_call: TRBJ1-1; cdr3_length: 13; cdr3_aa: ATSDTGTGDTEAF
v_call: TRBV3-1/TRBV3-2; j_call: TRBJ2-1; cdr3_length: 15; cdr3_aa: ASSLGTSGRGNNEQF
v_call: TRBV14; j_call: TRBJ1-2; cdr3_length: 13; cdr3_aa: ASSPRRQGDYGYT
v_call: TRBV2; j_call: TRBJ1-5; cdr3_length: 12; cdr3_aa: ASSEQGADQPQH
v_call: TRBV3-1/TRBV3-2; j_call: TRBJ1-6; cdr3_length: 11; cdr3_aa: ASSQESGSPLH
v_call: TRBV15; j_call: TRBJ1-2; cdr3_length: 11; cdr3_aa: ATSRDRWSGYT
v_call: TRBV7-9; j_call: TRBJ2-1; cdr3_length: 13; cdr3_aa: ASSPGRGSYNEQF
v_call: TRBV11-2; j_call: TRBJ1-1; cdr3_length: 15; cdr3_aa: ASSLGYAGGLNTEAF
v_call: TRBV7-3; j_call: TRBJ2-5; cdr3_length: 14; cdr3_aa: ASSLRGSGIGETQY
v_call: TRBV29-1; j_call: TRBJ2-3; cdr3_length: 12; cdr3_aa: SVETSGATDTQY
v_call: TRBV4-1; j_call: TRBJ2-3; cdr3_length: 14; cdr3_aa: ASSQDKRLATDTQY
v_call: TRBV24-1; j_call: TRBJ2-3; cdr3_length: 17; cdr3_aa: ATSDNRDTKSPFTDTQY
v_call: TRBV9; j_call: TRBJ2-7; cdr3_length: 16; cdr3_aa: ASSVGGPSAISSHEQY
v_call: TRBV14; j_call: TRBJ2-7; cdr3_length: 13; cdr3_aa: ASSQDFAGGREQY
v_call: TRBV27; j_call: TRBJ1-1; cdr3_length: 12; cdr3_aa: ASSLFGQGVEAF
v_call: TRBV19; j_call: TRBJ2-7; cdr3_length: 12; cdr3_aa: ASSQRQSSYEQY
v_call: TRBV9; j_call: TRBJ1-6; cdr3_length: 14; cdr3_aa: ASSPYGQGRWSPLH
v_call: TRBV6-5; j_call: TRBJ1-6; cdr3_length: 13; cdr3_aa: ASSYRASGNSPLH
v_call: TRBV10-2; j_call: TRBJ1-4; cdr3_length: 12; cdr3_aa: ASKAVATNEKLF
v_call: TRBV30; j_call: TRBJ2-7; cdr3_length: 12; cdr3_aa: AWTGTVPSYEQY
v_call: TRBV5-1; j_call: TRBJ1-1; cdr3_length: 12; cdr3_aa: ASSLGETDTEAF
v_call: TRBV5-5; j_call: TRBJ2-1; cdr3_length: 13; cdr3_aa: ASSLELANRDEQF
v_call: TRBV3-1/TRBV3-2; j_call: TRBJ1-3; cdr3_length: 12; cdr3_aa: ASAGGSSGNTIY
v_call: TRBV25-1; j_call: TRBJ2-5; cdr3_length: 15; cdr3_aa: ASSEHHGSGSGETQY
v_call: TRBV11-2; j_call: TRBJ1-2; cdr3_length: 13; cdr3_aa: ASSLDSSPGVGYT
v_call: TRBV28; j_call: TRBJ1-6; cdr3_length: 13; cdr3_aa: AIPGQGALGSPLH
v_call: TRBV28; j_call: TRBJ1-1; cdr3_length: 12; cdr3_aa: ASSAGGAYTEAF
v_call: TRBV12-3/TRBV12-4; j_call: TRBJ1-2; cdr3_length: 11; cdr3_aa: ASSSGPQGGYT
v_call: TRBV9; j_call: TRBJ1-5; cdr3_length: 13; cdr3_aa: ASSAEDNSNQPQH
v_call: TRBV18; j_call: TRBJ1-4; cdr3_length: 12; cdr3_aa: ASSPVTGGEKLF
v_call: TRBV12-3/TRBV12-4; j_call: TRBJ1-1; cdr3_length: 11; cdr3_aa: ASSRGANTEAF
v_call: TRBV10-1; j_call: TRBJ1-1; cdr3_length: 11; cdr3_aa: ASGAGGTTEAF
v_call: TRBV18; j_call: TRBJ1-3; cdr3_length: 17; cdr3_aa: ASSPFPPYQGESGNTIY
v_call: TRBV29-1; j_call: TRBJ2-7; cdr3_length: 11; cdr3_aa: SVDGTGDGEQY
v_call: TRBV9; j_call: TRBJ1-3; cdr3_length: 15; cdr3_aa: ASSGNFRGRTGNTIY
v_call: TRBV6-2/TRBV6-3; j_call: TRBJ2-3; cdr3_length: 12; cdr3_aa: ASSPGETTDTQY
v_call: TRBV30; j_call: TRBJ2-5; cdr3_length: 12; cdr3_aa: AWSVAGTKETQY
v_call: TRBV7-6; j_call: TRBJ2-5; cdr3_length: 13; cdr3_aa: ASSSTTGFEETQY
v_call: TRBV18; j_call: TRBJ2-3; cdr3_length: 15; cdr3_aa: ASSPRLAGLRRDTQY
v_call: TRBV2; j_call: TRBJ1-2; cdr3_length: 9; cdr3_aa: ANPEQQGYT
v_call: TRBV9; j_call: TRBJ2-3; cdr3_length: 12; cdr3_aa: ASSTDGAQDTQY
v_call: TRBV4-1; j_call: TRBJ2-7; cdr3_length: 13; cdr3_aa: ASSQVDTKIYEQY
v_call: TRBV6-1; j_call: TRBJ1-1; cdr3_length: 13; cdr3_aa: ASSELVTGPTEAF
v_call: TRBV24-1; j_call: TRBJ1-2; cdr3_length: 14; cdr3_aa: ATSDPGQGSNYGYT
v_call: TRBV27; j_call: TRBJ1-2; cdr3_length: 13; cdr3_aa: ASSLWYSGNYGYT